Described below is a single T cell receptor (beta chain) sequence and its context. This entry belongs to a study of technical replicates of blood from several donors. Generated by immunoSEQ multiplex PCR, the TCRdb table keeps only in-frame clones and is missing some. The table includes some 99,000 clones, roughly 96% detected once. Trimming took 1 base from V and 0 from J, leaving 13 bases between them. The CDR3 sequence is 16 residues long. Germline-derived CDR1 and CDR2 are SGHRS and YFSETQ. The source material was T cells isolated from PBMCs. This clonotype was obtained from a human donor in good health. The chain employs TRBV5-1 and TRBJ1-1; maybe TRBD1 (5 bases). The CDR3 sequence is CASSLRPQEMNTEAFF. In DNA, the CDR3 is TGCGCCAGCAGCTTGCGCCCACAGGAGATGAACACTGAAGCTTTCTTT.